The 23 T cell receptor beta chains listed next were all sequenced from one sample in a study of CD8+CD57+ T cells in acquired aplastic anemia. Both TCR beta VDJ combination and CDR3 sequence profiling were carried out. Genomic DNA was the template for this profiling. TCRdb re-analysed the reads in MiXCR, keeping a single row per CDR3 protein. This sample carries some 160,000 distinct CDR3 sequences, 45% to 55% of them seen once, and the ten largest clones take 25% to 35%. All patients picked for sequencing had shown, by flow cytometry, an expansion of CD8+CD57+ cells. The sample consisted of sorted CD4+, CD8+, or CD8+CD57+ T cells (not recorded which) from PBMCs. The receptor source for this set is a human donor with aplastic anemia.

This clonotype was seen at least ten times. This sequence joins TRBV5-5 and TRBJ2-3, with 11 nucleotides matching TRBD1. CDR1 is SGHKS and CDR2 is YYEKEE in the germline V gene (reference sequence). CDR3 length: 14 residues. Trimming removed 4 bases from V and 6 bases from J; junction bases left unmatched: 4. CDR3 bases: TGTGCCAGCAGCACAGGACAGGGGGCCGATACGCAGTATTTT. Protein: CASSTGQGADTQYF.

This clonotype appeared a few times. The CDR3 reads CSATRSSGRAVWDSYEQYF. Here the CDR3 DNA reads TGCAGTGCTACGCGGTCTAGCGGGAGGGCCGTGTGGGATTCCTACGAGCAGTACTTC. The J gene is TRBJ2-7, the V gene TRBV20-1, with TRBD2 matching 12 bases. Germline V gene data show CDR1 as DFQATT and CDR2 as SNEGSKA (reference sequence). The CDR3 runs 19 residues. Trimming took 4 bases from V and 1 from J; bases not matched to a gene: 17.

In its sample, this clonotype was seen many times. This chain joins TRBV7-3 and TRBJ2-2; 9 positions match TRBD1. CDR1 SGHTA and CDR2 FQGTGA come from the germline V gene. Unmatched junction bases numbered 8, after V lost 6 bases and J lost 9 bases. The CDR3 spans 14 residues. CDR3 nucleotide sequence: TGTGCCAGCAGTCGGACAGGGGCGGGCAGGGAGCTGTTTTTT. Translation gives CASSRTGAGRELFF.

This clonotype was detected only a few times. The chain uses TRBV5-1 and TRBJ1-6; weak D call: TRBD1 (6 bases). The CDR3 sequence is 15 residues long. Germline CDR1 SGHRS, CDR2 YFSETQ. The V end lost 4 bases, the J end lost 10 bases, and 18 bases lay between the germline ends. The CDR3 reads CASSQLQGLGSPLHF. The CDR3 DNA sequence: TGCGCCAGCAGCCAACTACAGGGTTTGGGGTCACCCCTCCACTTT. Complete variable domain (other parts from reference TRBV5-1 and TRBJ1-6): KAGVTQTPRYLIKTRGQQVTLSCSPISGHRSVSWYQQTPGQGLQFLFEYFSETQRNKGNFPGRFSGRQFSNSRSEMNVSTLELGDSALYLCASSQLQGLGSPLHFGNGTRLTVT.

This clonotype was seen a few times. Germline is not matched at one junction end, which may reflect a read error. The chain uses TRBV4-1 and TRBJ2-7; a weak D match, TRBD1 (5 bases). CDR1 MGHRA and CDR2 YSYEKL come from the germline V gene. CDR3 length: 15 residues. The chain's CDR3 is CASSQDGARSYERYF. In nucleotides, the CDR3 is TGCGCCAGCAGCCAAGATGGGGCTAGGTCCTACGAGCGGTACTTC.

This chain connects TRBV29-1 to TRBJ2-5, with 9 positions matching TRBD1. Germline V gene sequence: CDR1 SQVTM, CDR2 ANQGSEA. CDR3 length equals 13 residues. V was pared by 7 bases and J by 2 bases, with 5 bases of the junction left unmatched. The CDR3 reads CSATGTGQETQYF. The CDR3 DNA is TGCAGCGCGACTGGGACAGGGCAAGAGACCCAGTACTTC.

The rearrangement joins TRBV30 to TRBJ2-6; the D gene is possibly TRBD2 (5 bases). Germline V gene sequence: CDR1 GTSNPN, CDR2 SVGIG (reference sequence). The CDR3 is made up of 16 amino acids. Trimming pared 3 bases from V and 0 bases from J, leaving 12 bases between. The CDR3 spells CAWRGRKDSGANVLTF. The CDR3 DNA sequence: TGTGCCTGGAGGGGGAGAAAGGACTCTGGGGCCAACGTCCTGACTTTC.

A note on this clonotype: A much bigger clone sits one base away, suggesting this may be a read error. The V call is TRBV9, the J call TRBJ2-5; TRBD1 aligns across 7 bases. The trim removed 3 bases at V and 4 bases at J, leaving 6 bases unmatched. Germline CDR1 reads SGDLS; CDR2 reads YYNGEE. This CDR3 spans 14 amino acids. CDR3 sequence reads: CASSAWDSPETQYF. The DNA for the CDR3 is TGTGCCAGCAGCGCTTGGGACAGTCCAGAGACCCAGTACTTC.

This chain links TRBV2 with TRBJ2-5, with 13 nucleotides matching TRBD2. With V trimmed by 6 bases and J by 3 bases, 4 bases remained unmatched. The length of the CDR3 is 15 residues. Germline V gene data show CDR1 as SNHLY and CDR2 as FYNNEI. DNA for the CDR3: TGTGCCAGCAGCTGGACTAGCGGGGGCAAAGAGACCCAGTACTTC. Residues: CASSWTSGGKETQYF. Variable domain in full (rest from reference TRBV2 and TRBJ2-5): EPEVTQTPSHQVTQMGQEVILRCVPISNHLYFYWYRQILGQKVEFLVSFYNNEISEKSEIFDDQFSVERPDGSNFTLKIRSTKLEDSAMYFCASSWTSGGKETQYFGPGTRLLVL.

The table lists this clonotype with a few counts. The chain has TRBV27 and TRBJ2-1, with TRBD1 as a possible D gene (6 bases). V was pared by 8 bases and J by 7 bases, with 18 bases between. This CDR3 region has 14 residues. Germline assignment: CDR1 MNHEY and CDR2 SMNVEV (reference sequence). CDR3 in DNA: TGTGCCAGCTTGGAACAGGGTCCTACAAATGAGCAGTTCTTC. The encoded protein is CASLEQGPTNEQFF.

Only one count was recorded for this clonotype. V usage is TRBV5-4 and J usage is TRBJ2-7; D is unclear. The germline V gene has CDR1 SGHNT and CDR2 YYREEE (reference sequence). V dropped 0 bases and J dropped 5 bases, with 12 bases sitting between them. The CDR3 length is 14 residues. The CDR3 region is CASSLAGTYNEQYF. The CDR3 nucleotides read TGTGCCAGCAGCTTGGCGGGTACCTACAACGAGCAGTACTTC. The full variable domain, with the rest looked up from reference TRBV5-4 and TRBJ2-7, is ETGVTQSPTHLIKTRGQQVTLRCSSQSGHNTVSWYQQALGQGPQFIFQYYREEENGRGNFPPRFSGLQFPNYSSELNVNALELDDSALYLCASSLAGTYNEQYFGPGTRLTVT.

Notes on this clonotype: A read error may be the cause here, since a much bigger clone is one base away. The chain recombines TRBV5-1 with TRBJ2-7; D not certain. The CDR3 spans 13 residues. Germline V gene data show CDR1 as SGHRS and CDR2 as YFSETQ. V was clipped by 0 bases and J by 5 bases, with 9 bases between them. This chain's CDR3 is CASSLDAGHEQYF. CDR3 nucleotide sequence: TGCGCCAGCAGCTTGGATGCCGGCCACGAGCAGTACTTC. Full variable domain (remainder filled in from reference TRBV5-1 and TRBJ2-7): KAGVTQTPRYLIKTRGQQVTLSCSPISGHRSVSWYQQTPGQGLQFLFEYFSETQRNKGNFPGRFSGRQFSNSRSEMNVSTLELGDSALYLCASSLDAGHEQYFGPGTRLTVT.

V is TRBV25-1 and J is TRBJ1-1; D is perhaps TRBD1 (6 bases). V was shortened by 5 bases and J by 4 bases, with 14 bases between the two germline ends. Germline V gene sequence: CDR1 MGHDK, CDR2 SYGVNS. The CDR3 length is 14 residues. Here the CDR3 DNA reads TGTGCCAGCAGTTCCGCTACAGGGCCCACTGAAGCTTTCTTT. It encodes CASSSATGPTEAFF.

On this clonotype: At one end, the junction sequence differs from germline, possibly due to a read error. The chain joins TRBV20-1 to TRBJ1-2; the D gene is possibly TRBD1 (5 bases). The CDR3 contains 13 residues. The germline V gene has CDR1 DFQATT and CDR2 SNEGSKA (reference sequence). CDR3 DNA: TGCAGTGCTAGATCCCCCGGGGGGTATGGCGACACCTTC. Translated: CSARSPGGYGDTF.

This clonotype was seen ten or more times. The chain joins TRBV29-1 to TRBJ2-1; D tentatively reads TRBD1 or TRBD2 (5 bases each). Germline-derived CDR1 and CDR2 are SQVTM and ANQGSEA. This CDR3 comprises 14 residues. The V end was cut by 8 bases, the J end by 7 bases, with 21 bases between. The CDR3 spells CSTRGPREANEQFF. The CDR3 coding sequence is TGCAGCACTCGGGGCCCCCGCGAAGCGAATGAGCAGTTCTTC.

About this clonotype itself: A much larger clone differs by one base, so this may be a read error. The genes are TRBV11-3 and TRBJ1-1; D may be TRBD1 (6 bases). CDR3 length: 14 residues. Germline CDR1 reads SGHNT; CDR2 reads YENEEA. V lost 10 bases to trimming and J lost 1 base, with 16 bases between them. CDR3 loop: CANTRGGENTEAFF. The CDR3, as DNA: TGTGCCAACACGAGGGGGGGCGAGAACACTGAAGCTTTCTTT.

This sequence joins TRBV20-1 and TRBJ2-7; D unresolved. The CDR3 runs to 14 residues. V lost 4 bases and J 6 bases, leaving 19 bases between the germline ends. The germline gives CDR1 DFQATT, CDR2 SNEGSKA (reference sequence). CDR3 nucleotides: TGCAGTGCTACCCGAGACTCGAACTACGCCGAGCAGTACTTC. Translation gives CSATRDSNYAEQYF.

The J gene is TRBJ1-1, the V gene TRBV7-6; D is perhaps TRBD1 (6 bases). Germline CDR1 SGHVS, CDR2 FNYEAQ. V gave up 5 bases and J gave up 10 bases, with 8 bases separating them. This CDR3 has 10 amino acids. Here the CDR3 DNA reads TGTGCCAGCAGCCCCAGGGGAGCTTTCTTT. Its protein product is CASSPRGAFF.

The chain has TRBV30 and TRBJ2-5; TRBD1 matches at 8 bases. Germline loops: CDR1 GTSNPN, CDR2 SVGIG (reference sequence). Trimming cost V 1 base and J 1 base; bases outside gene matches: 8. The CDR3 sequence is 16 residues long. Here the CDR3 reads CAWSGGPGGLQETQYF. CDR3 coding DNA: TGTGCCTGGAGTGGGGGGCCAGGGGGCCTCCAAGAGACCCAGTACTTC.

The chain has TRBV6-1 and TRBJ1-1; a possible D gene is TRBD1 (6 bases). Germline CDR1 MNHNS, CDR2 SASEGT. V was pared by 1 base and J by 4 bases, with 10 bases between. This CDR3 is 14 amino acids long. CDR3 DNA: TGTGCCAGCAGTGAAGGGTGGGGGCCCACTGAAGCTTTCTTT. Amino acids: CASSEGWGPTEAFF.

Ten or more counts support this clonotype. The chain has TRBV7-2 and TRBJ2-7; D is uncertain. The CDR3 covers 13 residues. With 1 base removed from V and 3 bases from J, the gap between germline ends came to 7 bases. The germline CDR1 and CDR2 sequences are SGHTA and FQGNSA. In nucleotides, the CDR3 is TGTGCCAGCAGCTTAGACCCATTCTACGAGCAGTACTTC. This encodes CASSLDPFYEQYF. Full variable domain (outside the CDR3, taken from reference TRBV7-2 and TRBJ2-7): GAGVSQSPSNKVTEKGKDVELRCDPISGHTALYWYRQSLGQGLEFLIYFQGNSAPDKSGLPSDRFSAERTGGSVSTLTIQRTQQEDSAVYLCASSLDPFYEQYFGPGTRLTVT.

This chain uses TRBV7-6 with TRBJ2-1, with D possibly called TRBD1 or TRBD2 (5 bases each). This CDR3 has 17 residues. Deletions cut 1 base from V and 12 bases from J, with 25 bases between. Per germline, CDR1 SGHVS and CDR2 FNYEAQ. The CDR3 sequence: CASSLGPPGRVLLGQFF. The CDR3 region has the DNA TGTGCCAGCAGCTTAGGGCCCCCGGGACGGGTACTTCTAGGGCAGTTCTTC.

This clonotype was counted ten times or more. The chain carries TRBV19 and TRBJ2-3, with D hard to call. The CDR3 is made up of 16 amino acids. V was cut by 6 bases and J by 3 bases, with 19 bases left in between. CDR1 is LNHDA, CDR2 SQIVND, per germline (reference sequence). The CDR3 loop is CASSRFRTAETDTQYF. CDR3 coding DNA: TGTGCCAGTAGCCGGTTCAGAACGGCCGAAACAGATACGCAGTATTTT.